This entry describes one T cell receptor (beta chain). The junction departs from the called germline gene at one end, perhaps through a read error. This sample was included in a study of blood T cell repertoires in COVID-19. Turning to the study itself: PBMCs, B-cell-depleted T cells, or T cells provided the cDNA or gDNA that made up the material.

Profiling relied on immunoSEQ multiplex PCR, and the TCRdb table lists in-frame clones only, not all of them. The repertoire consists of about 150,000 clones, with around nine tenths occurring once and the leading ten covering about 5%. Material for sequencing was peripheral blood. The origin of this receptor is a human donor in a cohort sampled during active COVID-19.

The CDR3 reads CASSLDLSTDTQYF. The CDR3 DNA reads as TGTGCTAGCAGCTTAGATCTCAGCACAGATACGCAGTATTTT. The V gene is TRBV7-7, the J gene TRBJ2-3, with D hard to call. Germline-derived CDR1 and CDR2 are SSHAT and FNYEAQ (reference sequence). CDR3 length: 14 residues.